The 22 T cell receptor beta chains below come from one sample, sequenced in a study of T cells of healthy individuals (dated by TCRdb to 2017 to 2018). Library generation was performed with 5' RACE. The sequencing machine was an Illumina MiSeq. TCRdb reran the public reads through fastp at Q25 and MiXCR, keeping productive beta chains. CDR3 protein sequences are deduplicated, and each keeps its most common genes and DNA. In this sample the table shows tens of thousands of distinct CDR3 sequences, about 4.8% of which occur a single time. 7.5% to 8% of the sample is held by the ten biggest clonotypes. Every receptor here comes from a female donor in good health.

The chain recombines TRBV2 with TRBJ1-5; D might be TRBD1 (6 bases). Germline values: CDR1 SNHLY, CDR2 FYNNEI. V dropped 7 bases and J dropped 3 bases, with 10 bases sitting between them. CDR3 length: 13 residues. The CDR3 nucleotides read TGTGCCAGCACCGGGACATTCAATCAGCCCCAGCATTTT. Translated: CASTGTFNQPQHF.

This clonotype has ten or more counts. The chain combines TRBV20-1 with TRBJ1-3, with D uncertain. This CDR3 spans 13 amino acids. Trimming stripped 4 bases from V and 0 bases from J, with 7 bases between. Germline CDR1 and CDR2: DFQATT and SNEGSKA (reference sequence). CDR3 in DNA: TGCAGTGCTACCCAGAGCTCTGGAAACACCATATATTTT. This encodes CSATQSSGNTIYF.

This clonotype was picked up many times. This chain joins TRBV6-5 and TRBJ2-1; the D is unclear. V lost 5 bases, J lost 9 bases, and 14 bases lay in between. CDR1 MNHEY and CDR2 SVGAGI come from the germline V gene. The CDR3 spans 13 residues. The CDR3 bases are TGTGCCAGCAGTGAAACCGCTGGGCTTGAGCAGTTCTTC. It is translated as CASSETAGLEQFF.

This sequence joins TRBV20-1 and TRBJ1-2; D uncertain. CDR1 is DFQATT and CDR2 is SNEGSKA in the germline V gene (reference sequence). The V end was cut by 4 bases, the J end by 4 bases, with 10 bases between. The CDR3 runs 12 residues. The CDR3 DNA sequence: TGCAGTGCTATTTTGGACTTCTATGGCTACACCTTC. The encoded protein is CSAILDFYGYTF.

This clonotype occurred many times. The CDR3 region is CASSSGQGRSPLHF. As DNA, the CDR3 is TGCGCCAGCAGCTCTGGACAGGGACGTTCACCCCTCCACTTT. V and J are TRBV5-1 and TRBJ1-6; 8 bases fit TRBD1. The length of the CDR3 is 14 residues. V was clipped by 3 bases and J by 9 bases; unmatched bases: 5. The V gene's germline CDR1 is SGHRS and CDR2 YFSETQ.

The table lists this clonotype with a few counts. The chain is built from TRBV27 and TRBJ2-3, with D possibly TRBD2 on 5 matching bases. The CDR3 loop spans 15 amino acids. V was clipped by 5 bases and J by 2 bases, with 14 bases between them. The V gene's germline CDR1 is MNHEY and CDR2 SMNVEV (reference sequence). This chain's CDR3 is CASSLMRALTDTQYF. The CDR3 DNA follows: TGTGCCAGCAGTCTGATGCGGGCTCTCACAGATACGCAGTATTTT.

The chain links TRBV28 to TRBJ2-7; 9 bases map to TRBD1. The CDR3 spans 16 residues. V was clipped by 3 bases and J by 2 bases; unmatched bases: 8. Germline CDR1 is MDHEN and CDR2 is SYDVKM. CDR3 coding DNA: TGTGCCAGCAGTTTGCCCAGACAGGGGGGGACCTACGAGCAGTACTTC. Its translation: CASSLPRQGGTYEQYF.

V usage is TRBV20-1 and J usage is TRBJ1-5; D unresolved. V was trimmed by 1 base and J by 7 bases, leaving 8 bases between them. The germline gives CDR1 DFQATT, CDR2 SNEGSKA (reference sequence). The CDR3 is made up of 12 amino acids. CDR3 residues: CSARGSEQPQHF. CDR3 nucleotide sequence: TGCAGTGCTAGAGGATCAGAACAGCCCCAGCATTTT.

The sample holds many counts of this clonotype. The genes are TRBV27 and TRBJ2-1; D is possibly TRBD1 or TRBD2 (5 bases each). Germline CDR1 and CDR2: MNHEY and SMNVEV (reference sequence). CDR3 length: 12 amino acids. Deletions cut 5 bases from V and 9 bases from J, with 11 bases between. As DNA, the CDR3 is TGTGCCAGCAGTCAGGGTGGGGGTGAGCAGTTCTTC. It is translated as CASSQGGGEQFF.

Note on this clonotype: It may be a read error: a sequence one base away is much more abundant. The V gene is TRBV11-2, the J gene TRBJ2-3, with D possibly TRBD1 on 6 matching bases. The CDR3 totals 16 residues. Germline lookup yields CDR1 SGHAT and CDR2 FQNNGV. V was shortened by 1 base and J by 3 bases, with 14 bases between the two germline ends. CDR3 bases: TGTGCCAGCAGCTTAGTGGGACAAGATTTGACAGATACGCAGTATTTT. Protein product: CASSLVGQDLTDTQYF.

In this sample, this clonotype turned up many times. V and J are TRBV6-5 and TRBJ2-7; 11 bases are a match to TRBD2. The CDR3 is made up of 16 amino acids. Germline V gene lookup returns CDR1 MNHEY and CDR2 SVGAGI. V dropped 2 bases and J dropped 3; count of bases not matched to a gene: 6. The CDR3 DNA is TGTGCCAGCAGTTACGCCGGGACTAGCGGCTTCTACGAGCAGTACTTC. Its translation: CASSYAGTSGFYEQYF.

This clonotype has a count of ten or more. This sequence joins TRBV3-1 and TRBJ2-4; D is unresolved. Germline lookup yields CDR1 LGHDT and CDR2 YNNKEL (reference sequence). CDR3 length equals 17 residues. V was shortened by 1 base and J by 0 bases, with 13 bases between the two germline ends. DNA of the CDR3: TGTGCCAGCAGCCAAGGTACCTGGCATTTAGCCAAAAACATTCAGTACTTC. Translating gives CASSQGTWHLAKNIQYF.

Many counts were recorded for this clonotype. The chain recombines TRBV19 with TRBJ2-1; 7 positions agree with TRBD2. The CDR3 sequence is 15 residues long. With 3 bases clipped from V and 5 bases from J, the junction kept 7 bases outside the gene matches. Germline CDR1 is LNHDA and CDR2 is SQIVND (reference sequence). CDR3 residues: CASSIVGGPHNEQFF. The CDR3 DNA reads as TGTGCCAGTAGTATTGTGGGAGGGCCTCACAATGAGCAGTTCTTC.

This clonotype was counted between two and nine times. V usage is TRBV6-6 and J usage is TRBJ1-1, with a tentative D call TRBD1 (5 bases). V was pared by 6 bases and J by 5 bases, with 19 bases between. The CDR3 is 15 amino acids. The germline CDR1 and CDR2 sequences are MNHNY and SVGAGI (reference sequence). CDR3 coding DNA: TGTGCCAGCAGCCCAGAAACAGGAGGTTATACTGAAGCTTTCTTT. It codes for CASSPETGGYTEAFF.

This clonotype was observed many times. The rearrangement links TRBV27 to TRBJ1-2; D remains unclear. This CDR3 has 14 amino acids. V was cut by 2 bases and J by 6 bases, with 13 bases left in between. Germline V lookup: CDR1 MNHEY, CDR2 SMNVEV (reference sequence). CDR3 in DNA: TGTGCCAGCAGTTTAAGTCCTGAGGTCCATGGCTACACCTTC. This sequence encodes CASSLSPEVHGYTF.

The table lists this clonotype with many counts. This chain joins TRBV6-6 and TRBJ1-2; 9 nucleotides align to TRBD1. J was trimmed by 4 bases and V by 6 bases; bases with no gene match: 6. CDR1 MNHNY and CDR2 SVGAGI come from the germline V gene (reference sequence). The CDR3 is 14 amino acids. The CDR3 here is CASRPAGQGYGYTF. For the CDR3, the DNA is TGTGCCAGCAGACCAGCGGGACAGGGCTATGGCTACACCTTC.

This clonotype was found many times. The chain recombines TRBV6-2 or TRBV6-3 with TRBJ2-7, with D maybe TRBD1 (6 bases). Germline values: CDR1 MNHEY, CDR2 SVGEGT. Trimming removed 5 bases at V and 7 bases at J, with 24 bases between. CDR3 length equals 16 residues. The CDR3 DNA is TGTGCCAGCAGTCAAGGGACATTTGTCTCGCCTTCTGAGCAGTACTTC. Protein product: CASSQGTFVSPSEQYF.

This clonotype has ten or more counts. The rearrangement links TRBV3-1 to TRBJ1-2; 7 bases line up with TRBD1. Germline trimming cut 1 base from V and 8 bases from J; bases unmatched to any gene: 7. The CDR3 is made up of 14 amino acids. Germline V lookup: CDR1 LGHDT, CDR2 YNNKEL (reference sequence). In DNA, the CDR3 is TGTGCCAGCAGCCAAGGGACAGGAGCTCGGGGCTACACCTTC. Protein product: CASSQGTGARGYTF.

In this sample, this clonotype turned up many times. This chain links TRBV2 with TRBJ2-2; D ambiguous. The CDR3 runs to 14 residues. Germline V CDR1 and CDR2: SNHLY, FYNNEI. V was clipped by 5 bases and J by 1 base, with 8 bases between them. The CDR3 reads CASSTGRNTGELFF. In nucleotides, the CDR3 is TGTGCCAGCAGTACCGGACGGAACACCGGGGAGCTGTTTTTT.

There are many counts of this clonotype. The chain links TRBV7-8 to TRBJ1-2; possibly TRBD1 for D (5 bases). Trimming cost V 0 bases and J 5 bases, with 10 bases left between them. The CDR3 sequence is 14 residues long. Germline lookup yields CDR1 SGHVS and CDR2 FQNEAQ. The CDR3 DNA reads as TGTGCCAGCAGCTTAGCAGGTCGGGGGTATGGCTACACCTTC. Translating it yields CASSLAGRGYGYTF.

This clonotype was counted at least ten times. The chain recombines TRBV11-2 with TRBJ1-3, with D possibly being TRBD1 (5 bases). The CDR3 covers 15 residues. Germline-derived CDR1 and CDR2 are SGHAT and FQNNGV. The V end was cut by 2 bases, the J end by 0 bases, with 8 bases between. CDR3 residues: CASSLLRDSGNTIYF. CDR3 bases: TGTGCCAGCAGCTTACTCAGGGACTCTGGAAACACCATATATTTT.

This clonotype was seen more than once but under ten times. The genes are TRBV5-1 and TRBJ2-3; unclear D gene. The V gene lost 3 bases and the J gene lost 4 bases, with 6 bases spanning the gap. The CDR3 loop spans 12 amino acids. Germline CDR1 SGHRS, CDR2 YFSETQ. CDR3 region: CASSSNADTQYF. As DNA, the CDR3 is TGCGCCAGCAGCTCAAACGCAGATACGCAGTATTTT.